This record concerns one TCR beta chain sequence. This sample is drawn from a study of blood T cell repertoires in COVID-19. About the research overall: T cells, B-cell-depleted T cells, or PBMCs provided the cDNA or gDNA that served as material.

Method: immunoSEQ multiplex PCR; TCRdb's copy keeps in-frame clones and lacks some. The data show 80,000 to 95,000 clones, more than 75% seen once. CDR1 is MNHNS and CDR2 is SASEGT in the germline V gene. This CDR3 contains 15 residues. Between the trimmed V and J ends, which lost 0 bases and 4 bases, there was a span of 12 bases. This chain connects TRBV6-1 to TRBJ2-5; D unresolved. This clonotype originated in a woman older than 75 with active or convalescent COVID-19. The material sequenced was peripheral blood. The CDR3 protein is CASSEALMFGETQYF. The CDR3 nucleotides are TGTGCCAGCAGTGAAGCGCTTATGTTCGGAGAGACCCAGTACTTC.